This TCR beta chain was profiled in a study of blood T cell repertoires in COVID-19. Turning to the study itself: The samples span acute and convalescent COVID-19 from the United States, Italy and Spain. PBMCs, B-cell-depleted T cells, or T cells were the source of the cDNA or gDNA that made up the material.

As handled by the study authors: Using reference gene primer amplification, nucleated cell counts were estimated. The repertoire was sequenced with immunoSEQ multiplex PCR; TCRdb's copy has only in-frame clones and lacks some. V and J calls and clone size are copied from that table; D and trimming were computed from the DNA. Altogether under 200,000 clones are present, roughly 86% being singletons, with the ten largest covering roughly 2.7%. This CDR3 is 16 amino acids long. Germline V lookup: CDR1 SGDLS, CDR2 YYNGEE. The trim removed 4 bases at V and 8 bases at J, leaving 13 bases unmatched. Seattle patients were enrolled while actively infected and followed longitudinally.

The chain couples TRBV9 to TRBJ2-1; TRBD1 matches 9 bases. The specimen was peripheral blood. The TCR was taken from a woman aged 80 or over with COVID-19, enrolled during active disease. CDR3: CASSSPGTGLEDEQFF. CDR3 DNA sequence: TGTGCCAGCAGCAGTCCCGGGACAGGGCTTGAGGATGAGCAGTTCTTC. The full variable domain, rest sourced from reference TRBV9 and TRBJ2-1, is DSGVTQTPKHLITATGQRVTLRCSPRSGDLSVYWYQQSLDQGLQFLIQYYNGEERAKGNILERFSAQQFPDLHSELNLSSLELGDSALYFCASSSPGTGLEDEQFFGPGTRLTVL.